What follows are 9 T cell receptor beta chains derived from one specimen sequenced in a study of cytomegalovirus exposure and HLA in healthy donors. 13 Jbeta primers and 60 Vbeta primers were used for the PCR. The table came from immunoSEQ multiplex PCR; TCRdb's copy has only in-frame clones and leaves some out. Counted here are 100,000 to 120,000 clones, about three quarters occurring once; the ten biggest clones make up under 3%. The sequenced material came from PBMCs. The receptor source for this set is a woman in her fifties or sixties in good health and CMV-seropositive.

This chain connects TRBV29-1 to TRBJ2-3; 8 bases fit TRBD2. Germline CDR1 is SQVTM and CDR2 is ANQGSEA. This CDR3 region has 12 residues. V lost 7 bases and J lost 2; bases outside the gene matches: 2. The chain's CDR3 is CSDSGVTDTQYF. CDR3 in DNA: TGCAGCGATAGCGGGGTCACAGATACGCAGTATTTT.

The J gene is TRBJ2-1, the V gene TRBV5-1, with D possibly being TRBD1 (6 bases). Looked up from germline, CDR1 is SGHRS and CDR2 is YFSETQ. The CDR3 loop spans 15 amino acids. The germline V and J ends were trimmed by 0 bases and 2 bases, with 9 bases remaining between them. The CDR3 DNA follows: TGCGCCAGCAGCTTGGATCAGGGGACCTACAATGAGCAGTTCTTC. It specifies CASSLDQGTYNEQFF.

This chain links TRBV4-2 with TRBJ2-5; 7 nucleotides match TRBD2. The CDR3 runs 15 residues. V trimming: 3 bases; J trimming: 1 base; junction bases outside the gene matches: 5. CDR1 LGHNA and CDR2 YNFKEQ come from the germline V gene. The CDR3 spells CASSHPLAGQETQYF. CDR3 coding DNA: TGTGCCAGCAGCCACCCCTTAGCGGGCCAAGAGACCCAGTACTTC.

The chain is built from TRBV7-6 and TRBJ2-3, with 7 positions matching TRBD2. This CDR3 comprises 14 residues. The germline V gene has CDR1 SGHVS and CDR2 FNYEAQ. After removal of 0 bases from V and 9 bases from J, the junction contained 6 bases not matched to a gene. CDR3 DNA sequence: TGTGCCAGCAGCTTAGCGGGGCGGGAGTCGACGCAGTATTTT. It codes for CASSLAGRESTQYF.

The chain recombines TRBV5-5 with TRBJ2-1, with 7 bases identical to TRBD2. CDR1 and CDR2 from the germline V gene are SGHKS and YYEKEE (reference sequence). The CDR3 extends over 16 amino acids. The ends lost 1 base at V and 8 bases at J; junction bases unmatched: 12. The DNA of the CDR3 is TGTGCCAGCAGCTTGCCTAAATGGACTAGTTCTTATGAGCAGTTCTTC. Translation: CASSLPKWTSSYEQFF.

The chain uses TRBV28 and TRBJ1-2, with 7 bases matching TRBD1. CDR1 MDHEN and CDR2 SYDVKM come from the germline V gene. V shed 5 bases and J 6 bases; nucleotides not matched to a gene: 6. CDR3 length equals 13 residues. This CDR3 reads CASSPGQVHGYTF. The DNA for the CDR3 is TGTGCCAGCAGTCCCGGACAGGTACATGGCTACACCTTC.

This clone was seen a single time. V and J are TRBV9 and TRBJ1-1, with D possibly TRBD1 on 6 matching bases. The germline CDR1 and CDR2 sequences are SGDLS and YYNGEE. Trimming removed 0 bases at V and 0 bases at J, with 15 bases between. CDR3 size: 17 residues. CDR3 region: CASSVGFGQTMNTEAFF. The DNA for the CDR3 is TGTGCCAGCAGCGTAGGATTCGGACAGACCATGAACACTGAAGCTTTCTTT.

Only a few counts were recorded for this clone. The chain has TRBV7-9 and TRBJ1-1; TRBD1 agrees at 7 bases. V lost 2 bases and J lost 1; bases outside the gene matches: 7. CDR3 length: 16 amino acids. Germline V CDR1 and CDR2: SEHNR, FQNEAQ (reference sequence). The CDR3 DNA sequence: TGTGCCAGCAGCTTATTATCAGGGGGACCGAACACTGAAGCTTTCTTT. Translating it yields CASSLLSGGPNTEAFF. The entire variable domain, with the rest obtained from reference TRBV7-9 and TRBJ1-1, is as follows: DTGVSQNPRHKITKRGQNVTFRCDPISEHNRLYWYRQTLGQGPEFLTYFQNEAQLEKSRLLSDRFSAERPKGSFSTLEIQRTEQGDSAMYLCASSLLSGGPNTEAFFGQGTRLTVV.

The chain combines TRBV7-9 with TRBJ2-5; TRBD2 aligns across 7 bases. The DNA end favors TRBJ2-7, so the J call may be wrong. Germline loops: CDR1 SEHNR, CDR2 FQNEAQ (reference sequence). CDR3 length equals 15 residues. As DNA, the CDR3 is TGTGCCAGCAGCTCGGCGAGCGGGATCGCCTACGAGCAGTACTTC. This translates into CASSSASGIAYEQYF.